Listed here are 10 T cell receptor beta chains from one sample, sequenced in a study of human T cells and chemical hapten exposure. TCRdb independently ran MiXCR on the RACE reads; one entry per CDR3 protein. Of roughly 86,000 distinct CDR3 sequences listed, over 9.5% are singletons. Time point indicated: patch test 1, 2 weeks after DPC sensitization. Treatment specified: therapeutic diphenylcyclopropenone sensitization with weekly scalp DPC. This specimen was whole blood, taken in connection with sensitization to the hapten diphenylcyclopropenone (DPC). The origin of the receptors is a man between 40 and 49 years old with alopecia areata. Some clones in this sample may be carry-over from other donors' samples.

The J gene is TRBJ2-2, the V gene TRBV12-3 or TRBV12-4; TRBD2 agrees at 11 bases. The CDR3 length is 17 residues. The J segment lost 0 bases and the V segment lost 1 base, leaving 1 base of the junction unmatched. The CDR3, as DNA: TGTGCCAGCAGTTTAGTGACTAGCGGGGCGAACACCGGGGAGCTGTTTTTT. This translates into CASSLVTSGANTGELFF.

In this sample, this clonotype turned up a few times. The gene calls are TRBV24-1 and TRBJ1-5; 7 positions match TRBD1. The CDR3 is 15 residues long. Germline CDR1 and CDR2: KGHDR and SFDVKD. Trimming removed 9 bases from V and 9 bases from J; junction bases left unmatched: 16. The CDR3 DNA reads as TGTGCCACCGGGGACAATGAAGGGGACAGCCGGCCCCAGCATTTT. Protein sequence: CATGDNEGDSRPQHF.

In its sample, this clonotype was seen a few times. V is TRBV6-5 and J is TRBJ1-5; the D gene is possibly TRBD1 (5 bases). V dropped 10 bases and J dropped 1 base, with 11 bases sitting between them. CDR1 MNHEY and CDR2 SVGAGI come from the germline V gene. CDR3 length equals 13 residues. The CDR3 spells CATGRVSNQPQHF. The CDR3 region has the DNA TGTGCCACGGGGCGGGTGAGCAATCAGCCCCAGCATTTT.

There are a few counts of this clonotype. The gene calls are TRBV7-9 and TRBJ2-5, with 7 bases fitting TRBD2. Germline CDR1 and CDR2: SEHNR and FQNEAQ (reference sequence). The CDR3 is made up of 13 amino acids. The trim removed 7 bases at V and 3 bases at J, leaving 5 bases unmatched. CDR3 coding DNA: TGTGCCAGCAAGATCGGGGGGAAAGAGACCCAGTACTTC. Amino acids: CASKIGGKETQYF.

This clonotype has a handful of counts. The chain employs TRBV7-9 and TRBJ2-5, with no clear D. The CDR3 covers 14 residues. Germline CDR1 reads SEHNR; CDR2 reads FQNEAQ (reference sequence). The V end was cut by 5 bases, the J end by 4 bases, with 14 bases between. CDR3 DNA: TGTGCCAGCAGCCCAGATTTAAACCGAGAGACCCAGTACTTC. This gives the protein CASSPDLNRETQYF.

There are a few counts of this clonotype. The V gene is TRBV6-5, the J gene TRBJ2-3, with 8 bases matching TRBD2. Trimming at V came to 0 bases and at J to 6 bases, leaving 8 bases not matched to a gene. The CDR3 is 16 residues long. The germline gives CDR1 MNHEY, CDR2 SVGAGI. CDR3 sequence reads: CASSYSPASGSDTQYF. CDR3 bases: TGTGCCAGCAGTTACTCTCCGGCTAGCGGGTCTGATACGCAGTATTTT.

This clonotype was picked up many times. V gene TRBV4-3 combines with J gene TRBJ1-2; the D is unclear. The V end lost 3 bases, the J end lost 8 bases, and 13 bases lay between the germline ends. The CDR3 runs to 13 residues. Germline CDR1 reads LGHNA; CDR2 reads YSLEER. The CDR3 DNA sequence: TGCGCCAGCAGCCAGACCGGAGTTTTGGGCTACACCTTC. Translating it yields CASSQTGVLGYTF.

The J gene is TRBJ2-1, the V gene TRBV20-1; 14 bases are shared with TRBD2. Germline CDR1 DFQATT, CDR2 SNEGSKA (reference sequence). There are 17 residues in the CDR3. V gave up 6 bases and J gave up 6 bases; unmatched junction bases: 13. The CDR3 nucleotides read TGCAGTGCCTCAAGACTAGCGGGAGGGCCATTGATCAATGAGCAGTTCTTC. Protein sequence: CSASRLAGGPLINEQFF.

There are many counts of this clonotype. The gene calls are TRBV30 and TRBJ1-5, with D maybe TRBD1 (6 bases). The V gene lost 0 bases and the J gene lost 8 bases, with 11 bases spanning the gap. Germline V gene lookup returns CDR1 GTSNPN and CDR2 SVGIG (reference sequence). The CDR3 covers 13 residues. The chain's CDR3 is CAWSVTGNEPQHF. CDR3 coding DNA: TGTGCCTGGAGTGTCACAGGGAACGAGCCCCAGCATTTT.

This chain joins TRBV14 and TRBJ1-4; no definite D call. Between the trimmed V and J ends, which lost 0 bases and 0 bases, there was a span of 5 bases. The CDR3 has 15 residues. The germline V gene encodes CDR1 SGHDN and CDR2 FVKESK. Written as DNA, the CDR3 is TGTGCCAGCAGCCAAGACTCTGCAACTAATGAAAAACTGTTTTTT. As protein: CASSQDSATNEKLFF.